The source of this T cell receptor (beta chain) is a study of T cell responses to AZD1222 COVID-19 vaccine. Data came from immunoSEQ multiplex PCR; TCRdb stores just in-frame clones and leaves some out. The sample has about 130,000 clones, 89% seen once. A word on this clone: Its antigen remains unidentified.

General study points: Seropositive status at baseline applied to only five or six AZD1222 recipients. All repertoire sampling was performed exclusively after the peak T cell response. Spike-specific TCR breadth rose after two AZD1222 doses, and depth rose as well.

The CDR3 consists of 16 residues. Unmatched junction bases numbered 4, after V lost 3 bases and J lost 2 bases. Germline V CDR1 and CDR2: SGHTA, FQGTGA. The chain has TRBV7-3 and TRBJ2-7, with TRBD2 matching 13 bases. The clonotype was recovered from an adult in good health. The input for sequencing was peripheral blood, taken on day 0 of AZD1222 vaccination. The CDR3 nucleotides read TGTGCCAGCAGCTTGGAGGGGACTAGCGGGGCCTACGAGCAGTACTTC. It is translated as CASSLEGTSGAYEQYF. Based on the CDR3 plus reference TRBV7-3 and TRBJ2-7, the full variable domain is GAGVSQTPSNKVTEKGKYVELRCDPISGHTALYWYRQSLGQGPEFLIYFQGTGAADDSGLPNDRFFAVRPEGSVSTLKIQRTERGDSAVYLCASSLEGTSGAYEQYFGPGTRLTVT.